This T cell receptor (beta chain) was captured by sequencing in a study of patients and donors after allogeneic stem cell transplantation. Looked up from germline, CDR1 is SQVTM and CDR2 is ANQGSEA. Trimming removed 1 base at V and 5 bases at J, with 5 bases between. The CDR3 loop spans 11 amino acids. TCRdb ran MiXCR on the RT-PCR reads and lists one entry per CDR3 protein. The table includes tens of thousands of distinct CDR3 sequences, more than 25% detected once. V gene TRBV29-1 combines with J gene TRBJ2-5, with D perhaps matching TRBD1 or TRBD2 (5 bases each). The sequenced sample consisted of blood, either unsorted or a sorted T cell fraction (not recorded which). This receptor was identified in a human donor who was either an allogeneic HSCT recipient or a stem cell or donor lymphocyte infusion donor (not recorded which). It is not recorded whose cells these are; they may come from a transplant donor. The CDR3 bases are TGCAGCGTTGAAGGGGGGGAGACCCAGTACTTC. It specifies CSVEGGETQYF.